The 8 T cell receptor beta chains listed next were all sequenced from one sample in a study of breast tumors, draining lymph nodes, adjacent tissues. TCRdb ran MiXCR on the multiplex PCR reads and lists one entry per CDR3 protein. The data show around 250,000 distinct CDR3 sequences, with roughly a third seen just once and over 3.5% held by the top ten. Breast cancer patients provided tissue from their axillary draining lymph nodes. The specimen was axillary lymph node tissue. The receptors shown here come from a female donor with breast cancer. Some clones in this sample may be carry-over from other donors' samples.

This clonotype was seen at least ten times. V and J are TRBV20-1 and TRBJ2-4; D is tentatively TRBD1 or TRBD2 (5 bases each). This CDR3 has 14 amino acids. The germline CDR1 and CDR2 sequences are DFQATT and SNEGSKA (reference sequence). Trimming shortened V by 3 bases and J by 8 bases, and 17 bases separated the two germline ends. The chain's CDR3 is CSASGQAVGDIQYF. Here the CDR3 DNA reads TGCAGTGCTAGTGGGCAGGCCGTGGGGGACATTCAGTACTTC.

This chain uses TRBV28 with TRBJ1-5; 11 bases are a match to TRBD1. Germline V gene sequence: CDR1 MDHEN, CDR2 SYDVKM. The CDR3 loop spans 15 amino acids. The V and J ends lost 4 bases and 6 bases, in that order; junction bases with no gene match: 5. CDR3: CASSYRDRGFQPQHF. In nucleotides, the CDR3 is TGTGCCAGCAGTTACCGGGACAGGGGGTTTCAGCCCCAGCATTTT.

This clonotype has only a few counts. The junction differs from germline at one of its ends, possibly a read error. The CDR3 region is CASSVNRGRETQSF. CDR3 nucleotides: TGTGCCAGCAGCGTAAACAGGGGGAGAGAGACCCAGTCCTTC. The chain uses TRBV9 and TRBJ2-5; TRBD1 aligns across 8 bases. This CDR3 has 14 residues. From germline, CDR1 is SGDLS and CDR2 YYNGEE.

Worth noting for this clonotype: The CDR3 does not end in the conserved phenylalanine or tryptophan, so this is likely a read error. V and J are TRBV20-1 and TRBJ2-1; D is unresolved. The germline CDR1 and CDR2 sequences are DFQATT and SNEGSKA (reference sequence). Trimming pared 4 bases from V and 7 bases from J, leaving 5 bases between. The CDR3 consists of 10 residues. The CDR3 here is CSAIDNEQFS. The CDR3 nucleotides are TGCAGTGCTATAGATAATGAGCAGTTCTCC.

In its sample, this clonotype was seen many times. The gene calls are TRBV28 and TRBJ2-7; a possible D gene is TRBD2 (6 bases). Trimming removed 5 bases at V and 0 bases at J, with 11 bases between. This CDR3 has 14 residues. Germline CDR1 is MDHEN and CDR2 is SYDVKM. The chain's CDR3 is CASSGGAPSYEQYF. The CDR3, as DNA: TGTGCCAGCAGTGGCGGGGCGCCCTCCTACGAGCAGTACTTC.

This clonotype appeared many times. V gene TRBV7-9 combines with J gene TRBJ2-1; the D gene is possibly TRBD2 (6 bases). Germline CDR1 is SEHNR and CDR2 is FQNEAQ (reference sequence). The CDR3 loop spans 14 amino acids. Trimming stripped 3 bases from V and 4 bases from J, with 10 bases between. CDR3 loop: CASSFRLGYNEQFF. The CDR3 DNA is TGTGCCAGCAGCTTTAGACTAGGGTACAATGAGCAGTTCTTC.

Ten or more counts support this clonotype. The chain combines TRBV7-6 with TRBJ2-3; D remains ambiguous. Germline CDR1 SGHVS, CDR2 FNYEAQ. This CDR3 contains 14 residues. The V and J ends lost 5 bases and 4 bases respectively, with 13 bases between them. The CDR3 region has the DNA TGTGCCAGCAGCCCCGACTCCCTGCCAGATACGCAGTATTTT. Residues: CASSPDSLPDTQYF.

There are many counts of this clonotype. The CDR3 reads CASSLDGFYGYTF. CDR3 coding DNA: TGCGCCAGCAGCTTGGACGGATTCTATGGCTACACCTTC. The chain links TRBV5-1 to TRBJ1-2; D is undetermined. The V end was cut by 0 bases, the J end by 4 bases, with 7 bases between. Germline V gene lookup returns CDR1 SGHRS and CDR2 YFSETQ. CDR3 size: 13 residues.